This TCR beta chain emerged from a study of human T cells and chemical hapten exposure. Study-level background: Chiefly female patients presented with alopecia areata, totalis or universalis.

Each CDR3 protein is one row after TCRdb ran MiXCR on the RACE reads. The profile covers tens of thousands of distinct CDR3 sequences, with around 9.6% appearing a single time and 2% to 2.5% taken by the ten largest. Time point noted: patch test 2, 6 weeks after DPC sensitization. Stated treatment: therapeutic diphenylcyclopropenone sensitization with weekly scalp DPC. This CDR3 spans 15 amino acids. The ends were cut back, 0 bases at V and 7 bases at J, with 12 bases in the middle. CDR1 is LGHNA and CDR2 is YSLEER in the germline V gene. This clonotype was detected many times. The sample consisted of whole blood, taken in connection with sensitization to the hapten diphenylcyclopropenone (DPC). The TCR sequence derives from a woman under 40 with alopecia areata. Some clones in this sample may be carry-over from other donors' samples. The V call is TRBV4-3, the J call TRBJ1-4; D perhaps matches TRBD1 (5 bases). The CDR3 here is CASSQEDGRGEKLFF. In nucleotides, the CDR3 is TGCGCCAGCAGCCAAGAAGATGGGAGGGGTGAAAAACTGTTTTTT.